This TCR beta chain was found in a study of blood T cell repertoires in COVID-19. Background on the study: Acute and convalescent COVID-19 samples came from the United States, Italy and Spain. In each case, the material was cDNA or gDNA derived from T cells, B-cell-depleted T cells, or PBMCs.

This clone showed up just once. Trimming cost V 3 bases and J 0 bases, with 12 bases left between them. Germline loops: CDR1 PRHDT, CDR2 FYEKMQ (reference sequence). CDR3 length: 16 residues. In the original processing: Reference gene primer amplification gave estimated nucleated cell counts. Profiled with immunoSEQ multiplex PCR; TCRdb holds only in-frame clones, not every one. The V and J calls and clone size come from that table; D and trimming were worked out from the DNA. The sample includes over 300,000 clones, around 90% of them seen just once. This rearrangement joins TRBV13 to TRBJ1-5; no reliable D call. The sequence derives from a young man with active or convalescent COVID-19. The sample consisted of peripheral blood. CDR3 bases: TGTGCCAGCAGCTTGACCGCCGGGGTTAGCAATCAGCCCCAGCATTTT. This gives the protein CASSLTAGVSNQPQHF.